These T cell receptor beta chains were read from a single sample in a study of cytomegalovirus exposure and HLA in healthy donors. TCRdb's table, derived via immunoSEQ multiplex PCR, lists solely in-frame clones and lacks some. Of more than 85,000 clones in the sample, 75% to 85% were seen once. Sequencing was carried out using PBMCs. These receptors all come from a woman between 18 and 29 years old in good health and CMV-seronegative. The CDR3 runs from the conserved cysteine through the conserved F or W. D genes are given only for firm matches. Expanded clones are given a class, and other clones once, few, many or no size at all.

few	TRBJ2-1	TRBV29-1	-	TGCAGCGTTGTCTGGGCAGGGAAGGTCAATGAGCAGTTCTTC	CSVVWAGKVNEQFF
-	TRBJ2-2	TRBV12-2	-	TGTGCAAGTCGCTTAGCGGTACAGAACACCGGGGAGCTGTTTTTT	CASRLAVQNTGELFF
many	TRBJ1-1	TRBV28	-	TGTGCCAGCAGTTTTCAAGGACCCAGGGCTGAAGCTTTCTTT	CASSFQGPRAEAFF
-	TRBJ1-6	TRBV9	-	TGTGCCAGCAGCGTAGAAGCATCTGAGGCTCTAGATTCACCCCTCCACTTT	CASSVEASEALDSPLHF
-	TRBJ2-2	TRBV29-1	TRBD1	TGCAGCGCTGTAAGTTCCGGGACAGGGGCCGGGGAGCTGTTTTTT	CSAVSSGTGAGELFF
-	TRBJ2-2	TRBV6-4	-	TGTGCCAGCAGTGACTCAGAACAGTTCACCGGGGAGCTGTTTTTT	CASSDSEQFTGELFF
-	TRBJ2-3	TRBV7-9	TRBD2	TGTTCCAGCAGCCCCGGGACTAGCGGGGACAGCACAGATACGCAGTATTTT	CSSSPGTSGDSTDTQYF
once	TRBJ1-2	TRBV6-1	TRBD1	TGTGCCAGCTGGGGGACAGGGAGAGACTATGGCTACACCTTC	CASWGTGRDYGYTF
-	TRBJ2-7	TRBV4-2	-	TGTGCCAGCAGCCAACTCTCCGCAAAGGGTGCGGGCGACCCCTACGAGCAGTACTTC	CASSQLSAKGAGDPYEQYF
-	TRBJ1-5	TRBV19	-	TGTGCCAGTAGTATAGGACAGGTCAATCAGCCCCAGCATTTT	CASSIGQVNQPQHF
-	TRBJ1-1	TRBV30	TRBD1	TGTGCCTGGTCAGGGGGAGGTGAAGCTTTCTTT	CAWSGGGEAFF
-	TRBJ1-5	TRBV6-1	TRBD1	TGTGCCACCATTCAGGGGGATAGCAATCAGCCCCAGCATTTT	CATIQGDSNQPQHF
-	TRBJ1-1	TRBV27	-	TGTGCCAGCAGTCCGGACCGACAGTGGACTGAAGCTTTCTTT	CASSPDRQWTEAFF
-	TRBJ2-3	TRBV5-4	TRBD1	TGTGCCAGCAGCCAAATCCGACAGGGGGGCACAGATACGCAGTATTTT	CASSQIRQGGTDTQYF
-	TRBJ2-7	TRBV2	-	TGTGCCAGCAACCCGGGTATGAGCTACGAGCAGTACTTC	CASNPGMSYEQYF
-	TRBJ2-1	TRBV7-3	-	TGTGCCAGCAGCCCTTCTAAAACCAGGAATGAGCAGTTCTTC	CASSPSKTRNEQFF
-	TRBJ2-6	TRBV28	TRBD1	TGTGCCAGCAGTTCACGCGCCGGGACAGCCCGGGCCAACGTCCTGACTTTC	CASSSRAGTARANVLTF
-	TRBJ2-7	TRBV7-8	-	TGTGCCAGCAGCGGAGGCGACGAGCAGTACTTC	CASSGGDEQYF
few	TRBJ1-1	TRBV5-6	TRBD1	TGTGCCAGCAGCCCTGGAGGGACAGGGGGCTACACTGAAGCTTTCTTT	CASSPGGTGGYTEAFF
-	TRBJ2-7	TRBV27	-	TGTGCCAGCAGTTTATCGAGAGCAGGCGAGCAGTACTTC	CASSLSRAGEQYF
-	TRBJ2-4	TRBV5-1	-	TGCGCCAGCAGTAGTATGGGGGCCCAAAACATTCAGTACTTC	CASSSMGAQNIQYF
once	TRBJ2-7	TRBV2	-	TGTGCCAGCACCCGACAGGCAAGCTCCTACGAGCAGTACTTC	CASTRQASSYEQYF
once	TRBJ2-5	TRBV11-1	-	TGTGCCAGCAGCTTATACAGCCAAGAGACCCAGTACTTC	CASSLYSQETQYF
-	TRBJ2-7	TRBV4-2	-	TGTGCCAGCAGCCAAGACCTCCGGGAGTTCGACGAGCAGTACTTC	CASSQDLREFDEQYF
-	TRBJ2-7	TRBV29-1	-	TGCAGCGCTGCCCGGGACACCTTGGGGGAGCAGTACTTC	CSAARDTLGEQYF
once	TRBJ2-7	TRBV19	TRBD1	TGTGCCAGTAGTATAGCTCGGACAGGGATATACGAGCAGTACTTC	CASSIARTGIYEQYF
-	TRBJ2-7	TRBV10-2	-	TGCGCCAGCAGTTACAGGGTCCCCTACGAGCAGTACTTC	CASSYRVPYEQYF
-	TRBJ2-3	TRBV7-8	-	TGTGCCACCCGAGGGGGTAGGGATACGCAGTATTTT	CATRGGRDTQYF
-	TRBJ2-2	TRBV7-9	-	TGTGCCAGCAGCTTACCACAGGCCCACACCGGGGAGCTGTTTTTT	CASSLPQAHTGELFF
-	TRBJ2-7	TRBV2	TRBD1	TGTGCCAGCAGCACCGGGACAGGGGGGTCTAAGCAGTACTTC	CASSTGTGGSKQYF
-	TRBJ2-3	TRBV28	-	TGTGCCAGCAGACCTCGTACAGCTCAGAACACAGATACGCAGTATTTT	CASRPRTAQNTDTQYF
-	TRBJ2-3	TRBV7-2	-	TGTGCCAGCAGCAAGGACTACTCAGATACGCAGTATTTT	CASSKDYSDTQYF
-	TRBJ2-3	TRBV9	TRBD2	TGTGCCAGCAGCTATAGCGGGGGGGCCTCAGATACGCAGTATTTT	CASSYSGGASDTQYF